This T cell receptor (beta chain) stems from a study of cytomegalovirus exposure and HLA in healthy donors (dated 2017 in TCRdb). With respect to the entire study: According to a later analysis, one platform produced both the roughly 110 validation repertoires and the 700 or so repertoires of the first cohort. The aim of the study was to test whether cataloging public T cell receptors could identify signatures of past pathogen exposure. Besides the first cohort of about 730 subjects, a separate validation cohort made up of roughly 130 different subjects was used. The study combined high-throughput TCR immunosequencing, statistical association of individual TCRs with disease status, and machine learning to predict cytomegalovirus infection status.

The library was built by means of the immunoSEQ multiplex PCR assay. The paper's data handling went like this. A statistical classification framework was built to diagnose cytomegalovirus status from the catalog of TCR beta chain sequences. Entries here come from immuneACCESS through TCRdb and include only in-frame sequences with V and J called. Some clones fail to appear in such tables; in the studies checked, an unresolved V gene covers under half of the shortfall, and the cause of the remainder is unknown. The DNA was the basis for D and trimming; V, J and clone size are from that table. Present in this sample are about 150,000 clones, roughly 90% of which were seen just once. Of the sample, approximately 0.7% is held by the ten largest clones. What the research found in general, with its limitations: While some public TCRs were present in many individuals, most TCR sequences turned up only very rarely across donors. The study gave a list of some 150 TCR beta chains associated with cytomegalovirus. According to the authors, the approach could potentially be generalized to other disease states and immunological phenotypes. In both the original and validation cohorts, the classifier was reported to diagnose cytomegalovirus status with high specificity and sensitivity. The validation cohort had no HLA typing available for a later analysis, so co-occurrence within that cohort was assessed over all 120 or so repertoires. Three of the identified cytomegalovirus-associated TCR beta chains were confirmed in vitro to be specific for cytomegalovirus antigens. Of the cluster scores, 85% to 95% were above 0 in a later analysis, which found that TCRs clustered in the first cohort also tended to co-occur in the 120 or so validation repertoires.

Trimming at the junction amounts to 1 base on V and 5 bases on J, and the germline ends lie 17 bases apart. From a lookup of the germline V gene, CDR1 and CDR2 are SQVTM and ANQGSEA. Inclusive of the bounding cysteine and phenylalanine, the CDR3 is 15 residues long. Of the read, only the CDR3 DNA is kept; its 45 bases are in frame from base 1. A note on this clone: There is no known antigen for this receptor. No qualities accompany the bases; no much larger clone lies one base away.

Separate from the approximately 670-subject first cohort, the validation cohort of around 130 subjects was the group to which the donors belonged. The chain is encoded by TRBV29-1 joined to TRBJ2-5; TRBD1 might be the D gene, on 6 matching bases. The sequenced sample was PBMCs. This clonotype originated in a man younger than 30 in good health and CMV-seronegative. The CDR3 protein is CSVEGGWTARETQYF. The nucleotide sequence reads TGCAGCGTTGAAGGCGGGTGGACAGCTCGGGAGACCCAGTACTTC.